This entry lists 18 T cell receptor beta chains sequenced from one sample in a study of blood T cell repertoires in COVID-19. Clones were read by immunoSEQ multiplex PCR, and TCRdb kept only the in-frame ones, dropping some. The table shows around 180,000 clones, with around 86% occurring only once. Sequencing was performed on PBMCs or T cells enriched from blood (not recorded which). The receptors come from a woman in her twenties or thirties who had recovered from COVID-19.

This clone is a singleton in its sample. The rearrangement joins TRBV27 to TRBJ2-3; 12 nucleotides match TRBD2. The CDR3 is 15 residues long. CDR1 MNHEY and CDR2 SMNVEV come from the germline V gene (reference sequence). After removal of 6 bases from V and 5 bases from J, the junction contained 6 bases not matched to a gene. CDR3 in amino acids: CASSRGLAGKDTQYF. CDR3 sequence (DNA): TGTGCCAGCAGCCGCGGACTAGCGGGAAAAGATACGCAGTATTTT.

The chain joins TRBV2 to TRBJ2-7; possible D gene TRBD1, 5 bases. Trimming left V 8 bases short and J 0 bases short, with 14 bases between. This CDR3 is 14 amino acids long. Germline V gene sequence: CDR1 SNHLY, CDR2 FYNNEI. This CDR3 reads CASSPDSASYEQYF. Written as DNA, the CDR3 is TGTGCCAGCTCGCCTGACAGTGCCTCCTACGAGCAGTACTTC.

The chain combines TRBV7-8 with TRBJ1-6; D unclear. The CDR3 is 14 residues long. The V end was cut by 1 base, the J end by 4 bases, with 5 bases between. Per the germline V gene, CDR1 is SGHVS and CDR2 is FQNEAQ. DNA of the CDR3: TGTGCCAGCAGCTTAGACGGTTATAATTCACCCCTCCACTTT. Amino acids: CASSLDGYNSPLHF.

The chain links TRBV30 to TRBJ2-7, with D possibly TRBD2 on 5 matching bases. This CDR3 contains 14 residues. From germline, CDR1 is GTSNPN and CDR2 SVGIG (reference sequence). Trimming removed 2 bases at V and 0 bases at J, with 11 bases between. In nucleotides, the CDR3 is TGTGCCTGGAGTAGCGGTTATAGCTCCTACGAGCAGTACTTC. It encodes CAWSSGYSSYEQYF.

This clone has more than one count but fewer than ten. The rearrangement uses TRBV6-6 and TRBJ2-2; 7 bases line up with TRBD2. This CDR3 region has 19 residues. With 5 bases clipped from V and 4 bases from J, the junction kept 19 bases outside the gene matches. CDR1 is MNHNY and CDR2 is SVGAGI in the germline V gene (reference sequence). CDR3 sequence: CASSPGLVTKKEGTGELFF. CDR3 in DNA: TGTGCCAGCAGTCCCGGACTAGTTACTAAAAAAGAGGGCACCGGGGAGCTGTTTTTT.

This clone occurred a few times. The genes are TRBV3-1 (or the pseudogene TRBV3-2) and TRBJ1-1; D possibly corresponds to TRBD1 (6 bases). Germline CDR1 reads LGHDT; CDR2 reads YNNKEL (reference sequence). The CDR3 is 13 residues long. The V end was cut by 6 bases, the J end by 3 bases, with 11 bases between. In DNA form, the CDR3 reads TGTGCCAGCAGACTGACAGGTGACACTGAAGCTTTCTTT. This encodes CASRLTGDTEAFF.

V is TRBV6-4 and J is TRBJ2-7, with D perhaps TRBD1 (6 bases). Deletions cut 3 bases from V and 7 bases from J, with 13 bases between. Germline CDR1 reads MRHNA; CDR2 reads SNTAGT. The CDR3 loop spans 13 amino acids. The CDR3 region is CASSEHVQGEQYF. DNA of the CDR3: TGTGCCAGCAGTGAACATGTACAGGGAGAGCAGTACTTC.

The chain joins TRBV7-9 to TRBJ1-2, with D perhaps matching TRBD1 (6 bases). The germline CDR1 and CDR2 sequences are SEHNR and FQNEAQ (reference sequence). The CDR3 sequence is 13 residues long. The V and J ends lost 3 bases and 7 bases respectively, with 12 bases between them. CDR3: CASSLGGPSGYTF. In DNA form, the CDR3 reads TGTGCCAGCAGCTTGGGGGGGCCTAGTGGCTACACCTTC. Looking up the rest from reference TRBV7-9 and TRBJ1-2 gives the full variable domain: DTGVSQNPRHKITKRGQNVTFRCDPISEHNRLYWYRQTLGQGPEFLTYFQNEAQLEKSRLLSDRFSAERPKGSFSTLEIQRTEQGDSAMYLCASSLGGPSGYTFGSGTRLTVV.

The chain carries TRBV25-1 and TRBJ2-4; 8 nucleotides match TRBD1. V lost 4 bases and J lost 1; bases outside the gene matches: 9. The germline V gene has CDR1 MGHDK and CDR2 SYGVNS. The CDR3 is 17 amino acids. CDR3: CASSGTGGRFAKNIQYF. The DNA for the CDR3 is TGTGCCAGCAGTGGTACAGGGGGGCGGTTTGCCAAAAACATTCAGTACTTC.

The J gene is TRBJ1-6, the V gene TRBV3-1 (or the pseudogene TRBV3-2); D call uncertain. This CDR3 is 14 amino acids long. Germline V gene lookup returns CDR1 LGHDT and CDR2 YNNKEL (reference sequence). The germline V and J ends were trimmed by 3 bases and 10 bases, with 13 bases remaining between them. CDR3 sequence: CASSHGSEGSPLHF. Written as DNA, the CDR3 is TGTGCCAGCAGCCATGGTTCGGAGGGCTCACCCCTCCACTTT.

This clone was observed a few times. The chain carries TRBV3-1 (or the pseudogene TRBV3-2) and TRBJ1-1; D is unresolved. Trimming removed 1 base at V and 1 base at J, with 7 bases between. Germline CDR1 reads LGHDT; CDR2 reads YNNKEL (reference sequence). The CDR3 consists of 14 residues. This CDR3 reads CASSQGGTNTEAFF. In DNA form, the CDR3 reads TGTGCCAGCAGCCAAGGTGGCACGAACACTGAAGCTTTCTTT.

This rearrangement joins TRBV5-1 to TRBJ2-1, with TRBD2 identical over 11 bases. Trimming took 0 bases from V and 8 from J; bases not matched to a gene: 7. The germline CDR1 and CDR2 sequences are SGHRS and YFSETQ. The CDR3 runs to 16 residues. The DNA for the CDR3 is TGCGCCAGCAGCTTGGTTGTTACTAGCGGGAGTGATGAGCAGTTCTTC. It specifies CASSLVVTSGSDEQFF.

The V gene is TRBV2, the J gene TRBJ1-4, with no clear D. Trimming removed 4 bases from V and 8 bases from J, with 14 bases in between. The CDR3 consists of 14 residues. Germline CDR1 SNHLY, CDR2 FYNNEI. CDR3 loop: CASSVVLMREKLFF. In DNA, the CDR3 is TGTGCCAGCAGTGTTGTTTTAATGAGGGAAAAACTGTTTTTT.

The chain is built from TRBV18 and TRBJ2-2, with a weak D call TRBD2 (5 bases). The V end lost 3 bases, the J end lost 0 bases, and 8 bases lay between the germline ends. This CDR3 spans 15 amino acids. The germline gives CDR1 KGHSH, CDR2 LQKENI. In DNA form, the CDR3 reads TGTGCCAGCTCACCTGACGGGGCGAACACCGGGGAGCTGTTTTTT. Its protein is CASSPDGANTGELFF.

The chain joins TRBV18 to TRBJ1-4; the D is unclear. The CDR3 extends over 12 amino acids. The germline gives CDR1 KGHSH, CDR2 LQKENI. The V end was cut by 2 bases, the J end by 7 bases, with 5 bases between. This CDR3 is CASSPSREKLFF. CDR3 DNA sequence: TGTGCCAGCTCACCATCGCGTGAAAAACTGTTTTTT.

This CDR3 reads CASKDPGTGSHEQYF. The CDR3 DNA reads TGCGCCAGTAAGGATCCCGGGACAGGGTCCCACGAGCAGTACTTC. The rearrangement uses TRBV5-1 and TRBJ2-7; TRBD1 matches 9 bases. This CDR3 is built from 15 residues. V lost 8 bases, J lost 5 bases, and 14 bases stayed unmatched. CDR1 is SGHRS, CDR2 YFSETQ, per germline.

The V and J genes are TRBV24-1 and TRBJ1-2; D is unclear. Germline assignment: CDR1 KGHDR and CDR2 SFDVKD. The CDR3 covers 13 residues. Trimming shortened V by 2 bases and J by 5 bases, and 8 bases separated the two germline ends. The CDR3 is CATSDSTVYGYTF. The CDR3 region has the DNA TGTGCCACCAGTGATTCTACAGTTTATGGCTACACCTTC.

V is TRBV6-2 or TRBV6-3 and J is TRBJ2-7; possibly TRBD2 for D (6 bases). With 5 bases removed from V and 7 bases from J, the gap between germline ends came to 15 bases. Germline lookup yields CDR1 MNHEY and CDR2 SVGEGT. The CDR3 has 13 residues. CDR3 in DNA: TGTGCCAGCAGTCGGTATAGTGCGGGGGAGCAGTACTTC. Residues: CASSRYSAGEQYF.